This entry lists 9 T cell receptor beta chains sequenced from one sample in a study of blood T cells in healthy people across ages (dated by TCRdb to about 2015). Library preparation employed 5' RACE. The sequencing machine was an Illumina HiSeq 2500. A second PCR of about 7 to 12 cycles was run with a J-beta primer mix and a sample-barcoded 5' primer. Clones were called with MiXCR by TCRdb after fastp trimmed the public reads at Q25, and only in-frame beta chains were retained. One record per CDR3 amino acid sequence lists the most common genes and DNA. A total of about 830,000 distinct CDR3 sequences appear in this sample, less than 80% of them only once. Jointly, the top ten make up roughly 26% of the sample. The sequenced sample consisted of blood. These TCRs come from a man aged 25 to 40 in good health.

The V gene is TRBV30, the J gene TRBJ2-7, with 10 bases that match TRBD2. The J call is in doubt because the DNA end fits TRBJ2-5 better. There are 15 residues in the CDR3. Germline CDR1 and CDR2: GTSNPN and SVGIG (reference sequence). The CDR3 DNA follows: TGTGCCTCGAAGAGCGGGGGGGCCGTCTCAGAGACCCAGTACTTC. It codes for CASKSGGAVSETQYF.

This clonotype showed up just once. At one of its ends the junction is not consistent with the germline gene, which may arise from a read error. The chain links TRBV7-2 to TRBJ2-1; no clear D gene. The CDR3 contains 14 residues. The germline CDR1 and CDR2 sequences are SGHTA and FQGNSA. DNA of the CDR3: TGTGCCAGCAGCTTACTAACCATCTACAATGAACAGTTCTTC. It is translated as CASSLLTIYNEQFF.

This chain uses TRBV2 with TRBJ1-6; D not resolved. CDR1 and CDR2 from the germline V gene are SNHLY and FYNNEI. The CDR3 runs 13 residues. V was pared by 10 bases and J by 7 bases, with 14 bases between. As DNA, the CDR3 is TGTGCCACCGGGGAGGCCACAAATTCACCCCTCCACTTT. Translating it yields CATGEATNSPLHF.

The chain couples TRBV9 to TRBJ2-5; D unresolved. The J call may be wrong; the DNA end is better matched by TRBJ2-7. Germline V lookup: CDR1 SGDLS, CDR2 YYNGEE. The CDR3 has 15 residues. The CDR3 loop is CASSPRETAPYEQYF. Here the CDR3 DNA reads TGTGCCAGCAGCCCCCGAGAGACGGCACCCTACGAGCAGTACTTC.

This chain links TRBV7-2 with TRBJ2-4; D is ambiguous. Gene TRBJ2-7 matches the end of the DNA better, so the J call may be wrong. The CDR3 length is 13 residues. From germline, CDR1 is SGHTA and CDR2 FQGNSA. In DNA form, the CDR3 reads TGTGCCAGCAGCTTAGTAGGTAGCCGCGAGCAGTACTTC. Translating it yields CASSLVGSREQYF.

V is TRBV30 and J is TRBJ2-7; D ambiguous. CDR3 length: 13 amino acids. The germline gives CDR1 GTSNPN, CDR2 SVGIG (reference sequence). The V and J ends lost 0 bases and 2 bases respectively, with 8 bases between them. CDR3 amino acids: CAWSVQGAYEQYF. CDR3 DNA: TGTGCCTGGAGTGTACAAGGCGCCTACGAGCAGTACTTC.

The gene calls are TRBV10-3 and TRBJ1-2; D is unresolved. This CDR3 has 14 amino acids. CDR1 and CDR2 from the germline V gene are ENHRY and SYGVKD. V shed 4 bases and J shed 6 bases, with 15 bases lying between them. The CDR3 protein is CAISVPRTDDGYTF. The CDR3 nucleotides read TGTGCCATCAGTGTCCCGAGGACGGATGATGGCTACACCTTC.

This sequence joins TRBV20-1 and TRBJ2-1, with 7 bases matching TRBD1. V dropped 4 bases and J dropped 6; count of bases not matched to a gene: 12. The V gene's germline CDR1 is DFQATT and CDR2 SNEGSKA (reference sequence). This CDR3 is 15 amino acids long. The CDR3 loop reads CSATTGTVLVNEQFF. CDR3 nucleotides: TGCAGTGCTACAACCGGGACAGTCCTTGTCAATGAGCAGTTCTTC.

This clonotype occurred a few times. The chain is built from TRBV4-2 and TRBJ1-4; D is possibly TRBD1 (6 bases). CDR1 LGHNA and CDR2 YNFKEQ come from the germline V gene. V dropped 2 bases and J dropped 8 bases, with 15 bases sitting between them. There are 15 residues in the CDR3. CDR3 nucleotides: TGTGCCAGCAGCCAACGGGACAATAATGAGGAAAAACTGTTTTTT. Translating it yields CASSQRDNNEEKLFF.